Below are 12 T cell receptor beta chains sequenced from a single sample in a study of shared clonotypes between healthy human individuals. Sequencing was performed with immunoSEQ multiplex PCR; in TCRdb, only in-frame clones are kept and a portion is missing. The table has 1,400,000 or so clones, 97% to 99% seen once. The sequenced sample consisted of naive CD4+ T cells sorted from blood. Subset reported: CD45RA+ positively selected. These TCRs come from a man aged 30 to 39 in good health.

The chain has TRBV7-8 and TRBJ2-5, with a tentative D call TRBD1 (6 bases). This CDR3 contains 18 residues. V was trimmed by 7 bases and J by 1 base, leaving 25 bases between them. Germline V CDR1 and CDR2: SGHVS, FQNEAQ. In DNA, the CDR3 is TGTGCCAGCACCAATTCCTTGGGGGCAGGGTCAACCCAAGAGACCCAGTACTTC. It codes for CASTNSLGAGSTQETQYF.

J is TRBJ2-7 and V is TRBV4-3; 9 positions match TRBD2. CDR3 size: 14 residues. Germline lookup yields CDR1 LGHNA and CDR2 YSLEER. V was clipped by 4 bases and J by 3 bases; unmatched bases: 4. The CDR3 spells CASSRPSGNYEQYF. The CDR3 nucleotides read TGCGCCAGCAGCCGACCTAGCGGGAACTACGAGCAGTACTTC.

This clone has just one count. CDR3 nucleotides: TGTGCCAGCAGCTTACAGTCATATCAAGAGACCCAGTACTTC. It yields the protein CASSLQSYQETQYF. V usage is TRBV7-9 and J usage is TRBJ2-5; D unclear. CDR1 and CDR2 (germline): SEHNR, FQNEAQ (reference sequence). The CDR3 extends over 14 amino acids. Trimming left V 2 bases short and J 2 bases short, with 9 bases between.

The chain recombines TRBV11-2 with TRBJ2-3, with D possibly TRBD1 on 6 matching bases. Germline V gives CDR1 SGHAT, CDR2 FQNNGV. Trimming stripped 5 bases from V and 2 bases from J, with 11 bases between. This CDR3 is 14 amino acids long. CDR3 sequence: CASSDPGHTDTQYF. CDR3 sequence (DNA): TGTGCCAGCAGCGATCCGGGACACACAGATACGCAGTATTTT.

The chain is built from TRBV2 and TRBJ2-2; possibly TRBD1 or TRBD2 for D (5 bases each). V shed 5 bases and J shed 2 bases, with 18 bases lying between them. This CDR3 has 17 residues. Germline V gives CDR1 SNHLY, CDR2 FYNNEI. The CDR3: CASSTPEGGGNTGELFF. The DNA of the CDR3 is TGTGCCAGCAGTACCCCCGAGGGTGGGGGAAACACCGGGGAGCTGTTTTTT. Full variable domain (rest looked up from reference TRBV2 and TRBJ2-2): EPEVTQTPSHQVTQMGQEVILRCVPISNHLYFYWYRQILGQKVEFLVSFYNNEISEKSEIFDDQFSVERPDGSNFTLKIRSTKLEDSAMYFCASSTPEGGGNTGELFFGEGSRLTVL.

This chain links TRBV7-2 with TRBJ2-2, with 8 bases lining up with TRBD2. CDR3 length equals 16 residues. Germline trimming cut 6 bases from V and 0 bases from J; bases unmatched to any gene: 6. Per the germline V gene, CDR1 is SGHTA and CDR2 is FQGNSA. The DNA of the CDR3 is TGTGCCAGCAGTGCTCTCGGGGGGGCGAACACCGGGGAGCTGTTTTTT. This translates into CASSALGGANTGELFF.

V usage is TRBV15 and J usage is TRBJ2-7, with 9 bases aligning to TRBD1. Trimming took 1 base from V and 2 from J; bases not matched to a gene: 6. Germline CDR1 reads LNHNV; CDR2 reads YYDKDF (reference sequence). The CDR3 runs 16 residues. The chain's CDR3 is CATSRGLGTGTYEQYF. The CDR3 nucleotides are TGTGCCACCAGCAGAGGTCTCGGGACAGGGACCTACGAGCAGTACTTC.

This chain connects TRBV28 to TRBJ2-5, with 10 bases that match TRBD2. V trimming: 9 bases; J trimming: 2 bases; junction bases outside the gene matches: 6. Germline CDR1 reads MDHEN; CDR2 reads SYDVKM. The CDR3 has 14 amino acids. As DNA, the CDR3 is TGTGCCAGGGGACTAGCGAGAGATCAAGAGACCCAGTACTTC. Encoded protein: CARGLARDQETQYF.

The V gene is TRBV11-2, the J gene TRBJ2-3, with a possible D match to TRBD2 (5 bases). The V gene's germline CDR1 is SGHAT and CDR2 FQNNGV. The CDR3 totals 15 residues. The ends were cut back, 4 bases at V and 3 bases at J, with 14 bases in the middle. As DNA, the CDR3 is TGTGCCAGCAGCTCACAGCCGTCGGGGACAGATACGCAGTATTTT. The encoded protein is CASSSQPSGTDTQYF.

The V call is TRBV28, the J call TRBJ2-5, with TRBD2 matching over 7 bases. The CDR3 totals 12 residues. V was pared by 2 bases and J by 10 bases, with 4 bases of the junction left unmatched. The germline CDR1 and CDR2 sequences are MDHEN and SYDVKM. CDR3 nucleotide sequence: TGTGCCAGCAGTTTAACTCGGGAGGACCAGTACTTC. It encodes CASSLTREDQYF.

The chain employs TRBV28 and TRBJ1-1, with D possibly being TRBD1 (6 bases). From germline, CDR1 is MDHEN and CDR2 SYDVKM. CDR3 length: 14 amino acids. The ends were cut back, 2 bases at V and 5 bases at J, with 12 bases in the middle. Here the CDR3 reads CASSLRQGRTEAFF. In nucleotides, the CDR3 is TGTGCCAGCAGTTTACGTCAGGGGAGGACTGAAGCTTTCTTT.

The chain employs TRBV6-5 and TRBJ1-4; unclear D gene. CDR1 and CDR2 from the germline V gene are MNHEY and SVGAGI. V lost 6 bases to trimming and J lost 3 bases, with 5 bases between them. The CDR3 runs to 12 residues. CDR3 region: CASRSANEKLFF. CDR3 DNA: TGTGCCAGCAGATCAGCTAATGAAAAACTGTTTTTT.